These T cell receptor beta chains were read from a single sample in a study of CD8 T cells in ankylosing spondylitis. TCRdb re-derived calls from the 5' RACE reads in MiXCR, one entry per CDR3 protein. The sample carries about 750,000 distinct CDR3 sequences, about 20% recorded once. Sequencing was carried out using blood, either unsorted or a sorted T cell fraction (not recorded which). These receptors were obtained from a male donor with ankylosing spondylitis. The CDR3 runs from the conserved cysteine through the conserved F or W. The D gene is left open where the match is weak. Clone size is given for some rows only: seen once, a few or many times, or a class if the clone is expanded.

size	V	D	J	CDR3	DNA
few	TRBV30	NA	TRBJ1-5	CAGSRGHNQPQHF	TGTGCCGGTTCCCGGGGGCACAATCAGCCCCAGCATTTT
many	TRBV16	NA	TRBJ2-7	CASRRDGNYEQYF	TGTGCCAGCAGACGGGACGGTAACTACGAGCAGTACTTC
once	TRBV11-2	NA	TRBJ2-1	CASSDPIHYNEQFF	TGTGCCAGCAGTGACCCCATCCACTACAATGAGCAGTTCTTC
many	TRBV30	NA	TRBJ2-7	CAGDGPYEQYF	TGTGCCGGGGACGGACCCTACGAGCAGTACTTC
NA	TRBV10-3	NA	TRBJ1-6	CAISEPGPTPSPLHF	TGTGCCATCAGTGAGCCGGGCCCTACTCCGTCACCCCTCCACTTT
NA	TRBV7-9	NA	TRBJ1-5	CASSLAGENQPQHF	TGTGCCAGCAGCTTAGCCGGGGAGAATCAGCCCCAGCATTTT
NA	TRBV9	NA	TRBJ1-2	CASREDSTYGYTF	TGTGCCAGCAGAGAGGACAGCACCTATGGCTACACCTTC
once	TRBV6-5	NA	TRBJ1-3	CASSAIQGSGNTIYF	TGTGCAAGCAGTGCAATCCAGGGGTCTGGAAACACCATATATTTT
few	TRBV15	NA	TRBJ1-6	CATGGNGLNSPLHF	TGTGCCACCGGGGGCAATGGCCTGAATTCACCCCTCCACTTT
few	TRBV29-1	NA	TRBJ1-3	CSVASGNTIYF	TGCAGCGTTGCCTCTGGAAACACCATATATTTT
many	TRBV7-9	NA	TRBJ2-7	CASSLGGSEQYF	TGTGCCAGCAGCTTAGGTGGCAGCGAGCAGTACTTC
many	TRBV12-3/TRBV12-4	TRBD2	TRBJ2-1	CASSLAGTRMDEQFF	TGTGCCAGCAGTTTAGCGGGGACTAGGATGGATGAGCAGTTCTTC
NA	TRBV12-3/TRBV12-4	NA	TRBJ2-3	CASNWDSADTQYF	TGTGCCAGCAATTGGGACTCGGCAGATACGCAGTATTTT
NA	TRBV5-1	NA	TRBJ1-1	CASSEAHMNTEAFF	TGCGCCAGCAGCGAAGCGCACATGAACACTGAAGCTTTCTTT
few	TRBV5-1	TRBD1	TRBJ2-1	CASSYGQGQDEQFF	TGCGCCAGCAGCTACGGACAGGGGCAAGATGAGCAGTTCTTC
few	TRBV11-2	NA	TRBJ1-2	CASSSPGHYTF	TGTGCCAGCAGCTCCCCGGGGCACTACACCTTC
few	TRBV9	TRBD2	TRBJ2-5	CASAGGPLETQYF	TGTGCCAGCGCGGGAGGGCCCCTAGAGACCCAGTACTTC
many	TRBV12-3/TRBV12-4	TRBD1	TRBJ1-3	CASSPGTDSGNTIYF	TGTGCCAGCAGCCCGGGGACAGACTCTGGAAACACCATATATTTT
NA	TRBV5-6	NA	TRBJ2-2	CASSLGFVKPRTSQGYTGELFF	TGTGCCAGCAGCTTGGGATTTGTAAAACCCAGGACATCGCAGGGATACACCGGGGAGCTGTTTTTT
NA	TRBV6-1	NA	TRBJ1-2	CASSELAGVNYGYTF	TGTGCCAGCAGTGAACTAGCAGGGGTGAACTATGGCTACACCTTC
many	TRBV11-2	NA	TRBJ2-2	CASSYPTGELFF	TGTGCCAGCAGCTACCCCACCGGGGAGCTGTTTTTT
few	TRBV28	TRBD1	TRBJ2-5	CASSQGTGGRETQYF	TGTGCCAGCAGTCAGGGGACAGGGGGACGGGAGACCCAGTACTTC
few	TRBV4-1	NA	TRBJ2-2	CASSQRGVTGELFF	TGCGCCAGCAGCCAACGGGGAGTGACCGGGGAGCTGTTTTTT
NA	TRBV20-1	TRBD1	TRBJ2-7	CSAFMGQSSYEQYF	TGCAGTGCCTTCATGGGACAGAGCTCCTACGAGCAGTACTTC
many	TRBV10-1	TRBD2	TRBJ2-1	CASSPATSGGACEQFF	TGCGCCAGCAGCCCCGCGACTAGCGGGGGGGCCTGTGAGCAGTTCTTC
few	TRBV5-4	NA	TRBJ1-1	CASSPTGSPNEAFF	TGTGCCAGCAGCCCAACAGGGAGCCCGAATGAAGCTTTCTTT
few	TRBV5-1	TRBD2	TRBJ2-5	CASSILAGETQYF	TGCGCCAGCAGCATACTAGCGGGAGAGACCCAGTACTTC
NA	TRBV29-1	NA	TRBJ2-6	CSVATSGANVLTF	TGCAGCGTTGCCACCTCTGGGGCCAACGTCCTGACTTTC
NA	TRBV18	TRBD1	TRBJ2-7	CASSPQPYDRGWGLYEQYF	TGTGCCAGCTCACCACAGCCCTACGACAGGGGTTGGGGGCTCTACGAGCAGTACTTC
NA	TRBV6-5	TRBD1	TRBJ2-3	CASSYSGQGKLYF	TGTGCCAGCAGTTACTCAGGACAGGGGAAGCTGTATTTT
few	TRBV6-5	TRBD2	TRBJ2-3	CASSYAVGRGSTDTQYF	TGTGCCAGCAGTTACGCCGTGGGGCGGGGGAGCACAGATACGCAGTATTTT
NA	TRBV4-2	NA	TRBJ1-2	CASTESLETAAYGYTF	TGTGCCAGCACTGAATCTTTAGAGACGGCGGCGTATGGCTACACCTTC
NA	TRBV20-1	TRBD1	TRBJ2-1	CSAEDRASYNEQFF	TGCAGTGCCGAGGACAGGGCCTCATATAATGAGCAGTTCTTC
NA	TRBV4-1	NA	TRBJ1-5	CASSQEGFGNQPQHF	TGCGCCAGCAGCCAAGAAGGGTTCGGCAATCAGCCCCAGCATTTT
NA	TRBV5-1	TRBD1	TRBJ1-1	CASGLGGSSSLAFF	TGCGCCAGCGGACTAGGGGGCTCGAGCTCTTTGGCTTTCTTT
many	TRBV12-3/TRBV12-4	NA	TRBJ2-1	CASSLVGGGVYNEQFF	TGTGCCAGCAGTTTAGTTGGCGGGGGCGTTTACAATGAGCAGTTCTTC
few	TRBV19	NA	TRBJ2-1	CASSDGWNEQFF	TGTGCCAGTAGTGACGGGTGGAATGAGCAGTTCTTC
many	TRBV30	NA	TRBJ1-1	CAWSPIREAFF	TGTGCCTGGAGTCCGATCCGGGAAGCTTTCTTT
few	TRBV5-1	TRBD1	TRBJ2-6	CASSFLDGTAGANVLTF	TGCGCCAGCAGCTTTCTCGACGGGACAGCTGGGGCCAACGTCCTGACTTTC
NA	TRBV12-3/TRBV12-4	NA	TRBJ2-3	CASSFYSDTQYF	TGTGCCAGCAGTTTTTATAGCGATACGCAGTATTTT
few	TRBV5-1	NA	TRBJ2-1	CASSPLILQGNEQFF	TGCGCCAGCAGCCCCCTAATCCTACAGGGCAATGAGCAGTTCTTC
once	TRBV7-9	NA	TRBJ2-5	CASSLWRQETQYF	TGTGCCAGCAGCTTATGGCGGCAAGAGACCCAGTACTTC